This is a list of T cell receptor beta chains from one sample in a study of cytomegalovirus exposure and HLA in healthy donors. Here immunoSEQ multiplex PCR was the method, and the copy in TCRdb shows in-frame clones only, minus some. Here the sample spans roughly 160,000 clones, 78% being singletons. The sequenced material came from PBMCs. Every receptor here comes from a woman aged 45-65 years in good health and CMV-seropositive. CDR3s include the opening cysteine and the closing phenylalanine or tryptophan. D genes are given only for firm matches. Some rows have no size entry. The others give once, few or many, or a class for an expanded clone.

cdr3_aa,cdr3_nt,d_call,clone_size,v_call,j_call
CASSRARGETQYF,TGTGCCAGCTCACGCGCTAGGGGAGAGACCCAGTACTTC,.,.,TRBV18,TRBJ2-5
CASSLTGDTYNEQFF,TGTGCCAGCAGCTTGACAGGGGATACCTACAATGAGCAGTTCTTC,TRBD1,.,TRBV9,TRBJ2-1
CASSRQGNQETQYF,TGCGCCAGCAGCAGGCAGGGTAACCAAGAGACCCAGTACTTC,.,.,TRBV5-1,TRBJ2-5
CASSPSRLANTGELFF,TGCGCCAGCAGCCCTTCGAGACTAGCGAACACCGGGGAGCTGTTTTTT,.,.,TRBV4-3,TRBJ2-2
CASSSGQGRDTEAFF,TGTGCCAGCAGCTCCGGACAGGGACGGGACACTGAAGCTTTCTTT,TRBD1,.,TRBV7-3,TRBJ1-1
CASSFAGEGRGIIGQPQHF,TGTGCCAGCAGTTTTGCGGGGGAAGGGAGGGGCATAATAGGTCAGCCCCAGCATTTT,.,.,TRBV27,TRBJ1-5
CASSWGLAGGLGYEQYF,TGTGCCAGCAGCTGGGGACTAGCGGGAGGTTTAGGCTACGAGCAGTACTTC,TRBD2,once,TRBV5-6,TRBJ2-7
CASSDLYAGLNEQFF,TGTGCCAGCAGTGACCTGTACGCGGGGTTAAATGAGCAGTTCTTC,.,once,TRBV6-4,TRBJ2-1
CASSLLRDRGTEAFF,TGTGCCAGCAGCTTACTTCGGGACAGGGGTACTGAAGCTTTCTTT,TRBD1,.,TRBV11-3,TRBJ1-1
CASSSPPGQGFWGSYNEQFF,TGTGCCAGCAGTTCACCCCCGGGACAGGGGTTTTGGGGCTCCTACAATGAGCAGTTCTTC,TRBD1,.,TRBV27,TRBJ2-1
CASSLNSEDRQYF,TGTGCCAGCAGCTTAAATAGCGAGGATCGGCAGTACTTC,.,.,TRBV7-9,TRBJ2-7
CASSSGSGNTIYF,TGTGCCAGCAGCTCCGGTTCTGGAAACACCATATATTTT,.,.,TRBV7-2,TRBJ1-3
CASSGLAGEGSQYF,TGTGCCTCCTCCGGACTAGCGGGAGAGGGCAGTCAGTACTTC,TRBD2,.,TRBV2,TRBJ2-4
CASSGTGIRETQYF,TGCGCCAGCTCAGGGACAGGGATTAGAGAGACCCAGTACTTC,TRBD1,.,TRBV5-1,TRBJ2-5
CASSLSTWGLAGSTYEQYF,TGTGCCAGCAGCTTATCGACATGGGGACTAGCGGGCTCCACCTACGAGCAGTACTTC,TRBD2,.,TRBV7-2,TRBJ2-7
CASLDTNTGELFF,TGTGCCAGTCTGGACACGAACACCGGGGAGCTGTTTTTT,.,once,TRBV27,TRBJ2-2
CASSLASGRATSEQFF,TGTGCCAGCAGCTTAGCCAGCGGGAGGGCTACATCAGAGCAGTTCTTC,TRBD2,.,TRBV7-6,TRBJ2-1
CASSLVVRANTIYF,TGTGCCAGCAGCTTAGTTGTCAGGGCAAACACCATATATTTT,.,.,TRBV7-2,TRBJ1-3
CASSRTDIYEQYF,TGTGCCAGCAGCCGGACAGACATCTACGAGCAGTACTTC,.,.,TRBV7-9,TRBJ2-7
CAISESVITGLQETQYF,TGTGCCATCAGTGAGTCGGTTATCACAGGGTTGCAAGAGACCCAGTACTTC,.,.,TRBV10-3,TRBJ2-5
CASSPWTSANTGELFF,TGTGCCAGCAGCCCTTGGACTAGCGCCAACACCGGGGAGCTGTTTTTT,TRBD2,few,TRBV14,TRBJ2-2
CASSLEGSSYNEQFF,TGTGCCAGCAGCTTAGAGGGGAGCTCCTACAATGAGCAGTTCTTC,.,.,TRBV11-3,TRBJ2-1
CASSLAGGQWFF,TGTGCCAGCAGCTTAGCGGGAGGGCAATGGTTCTTC,TRBD2,.,TRBV11-1,TRBJ2-1
CSVLPRSGANGLTF,TGCAGCGTCCTCCCCCGCTCTGGGGCCAACGGCCTGACTTTC,.,.,TRBV29-1,TRBJ2-6
CASSSPPFWTPAGDTQYF,TGTGCCAGCAGCTCCCCCCCCTTCTGGACTCCCGCCGGCGATACGCAGTATTTT,.,.,TRBV7-2,TRBJ2-3
CAISESTGGTDTQYF,TGTGCCATCAGTGAGTCGACAGGGGGCACAGATACGCAGTATTTT,TRBD1,.,TRBV10-3,TRBJ2-3
CASSPYPTSGEQFF,TGTGCCAGCAGCCCTTACCCGACTAGTGGTGAGCAGTTCTTC,.,.,TRBV7-2,TRBJ2-1
CASSLTGTGEGGYTF,TGTGCCAGCAGTCTCACCGGGACAGGGGAAGGAGGCTACACCTTC,TRBD1,.,TRBV6-5,TRBJ1-2
CASSPPGQPADTQYF,TGTGCCAGCTCACCACCGGGACAGCCAGCAGATACGCAGTATTTT,TRBD1,.,TRBV18,TRBJ2-3
CASSLQGPSTDTQYF,TGTGCCAGCAGTTTACAGGGTCCCAGCACAGATACGCAGTATTTT,.,.,TRBV27,TRBJ2-3
CASSTSQGWVDIQYF,TGTGCCAGTAGTACATCGCAGGGGTGGGTTGACATTCAGTACTTC,.,.,TRBV19,TRBJ2-4
CASSPRTGGIYGYTF,TGTGCCAGCAGCCCTCGGACAGGGGGCATCTATGGCTACACCTTC,TRBD1,.,TRBV5-4,TRBJ1-2
CASSRLGGSGSNEQFF,TGTGCCAGCAGCCGCTTGGGCGGGAGTGGGTCGAATGAGCAGTTCTTC,TRBD2,.,TRBV28,TRBJ2-1
CASSLVLGPSNYGYTF,TGTGCCAGCAGCTTAGTGCTTGGGCCATCTAACTATGGCTACACCTTC,.,.,TRBV7-9,TRBJ1-2
CASSTRGQEVGNQPQHF,TGTGCCAGTAGTACCCGGGGACAGGAGGTTGGCAATCAGCCCCAGCATTTT,TRBD1,.,TRBV19,TRBJ1-5
CASRPGGVRNYGYTF,TGTGCCAGCAGGCCAGGGGGAGTAAGGAACTATGGCTACACCTTC,TRBD1,.,TRBV28,TRBJ1-2
CAWTGGLPRDTQYF,TGTGCCTGGACTGGAGGACTGCCTCGAGATACGCAGTATTTT,.,.,TRBV30,TRBJ2-3
CASSPGTSGGPSYEQYF,TGTGCCAGCAGCCCGGGGACTAGCGGGGGGCCCTCCTACGAGCAGTACTTC,TRBD2,.,TRBV7-2,TRBJ2-7
CASNPGQGAREQYF,TGTGCCAGTAATCCGGGACAGGGGGCTCGCGAGCAGTACTTC,TRBD1,.,TRBV19,TRBJ2-7
CASSPPDRGTEAFF,TGTGCCAGCTCACCACCGGACAGGGGCACTGAAGCTTTCTTT,TRBD1,.,TRBV18,TRBJ1-1
CASSLIGREYNEQFF,TGTGCCAGCAGCTTAATCGGGCGGGAGTACAATGAGCAGTTCTTC,TRBD2,.,TRBV7-3,TRBJ2-1
CASGPGVYQDTQYF,TGTGCCAGCGGCCCGGGGGTCTACCAAGATACGCAGTATTTT,.,.,TRBV14,TRBJ2-3
CASSYRAGGAKYGYTF,TGTGCCAGCAGTTACCGAGCAGGGGGCGCGAAATATGGCTACACCTTC,TRBD1,.,TRBV6-5,TRBJ1-2
CASSQGAGTDTQYF,TGCGCCAGCAGCCAAGGAGCGGGCACAGATACGCAGTATTTT,.,.,TRBV4-1,TRBJ2-3
CASLRGQGASGELFF,TGTGCCTCCTTGAGGGGACAGGGGGCATCCGGGGAGCTGTTTTTT,TRBD1,.,TRBV10-3,TRBJ2-2
CASRGQGENYGYTF,TGTGCCAGCAGGGGACAGGGCGAGAACTATGGCTACACCTTC,TRBD1,.,TRBV28,TRBJ1-2
CASSDRGDQPQHF,TGTGCCAGCAGCGACAGAGGCGATCAGCCCCAGCATTTT,.,.,TRBV2,TRBJ1-5
CASSSTSGGVDTQYF,TGTGCCAGCAGTTCGACTAGCGGGGGAGTAGATACGCAGTATTTT,TRBD2,.,TRBV6-5,TRBJ2-3
CASPPVGTGYTEAFF,TGTGCCAGCCCGCCAGTCGGGACAGGGTACACTGAAGCTTTCTTT,TRBD1,.,TRBV6-1,TRBJ1-1
CASRDRLLSYEQYF,TGTGCCAGCCGGGACAGGCTTCTCTCCTACGAGCAGTACTTC,TRBD1,few,TRBV2,TRBJ2-7
CASSPRDSQLVYGYTF,TGTGCCAGCTCACCCCGGGACAGCCAACTGGTCTATGGCTACACCTTC,TRBD1,.,TRBV18,TRBJ1-2